This T cell receptor (beta chain) was identified during a study of shared clonotypes between healthy human individuals. Cells designated naive CD8 were CD45RO-negative and were positively selected for CCR7, with terminally differentiated effector memory CD45RA+ cells excluded. The donors, all of them Caucasian adults, lived in Nashville, Tennessee. Clones were read by immunoSEQ multiplex PCR, and TCRdb kept only the in-frame ones, dropping some. The sample shows 500,000 to 700,000 clones, 95% of them seen only once. Sample: naive CD8+ T cells sorted from blood. The origin of this receptor is a woman aged 25 to 39 in good health.

The CDR3 region has the DNA TGTGCCAGCAGCCAAGATTGGGGGCAGGAAGATACGCAGTATTTT. This gives the protein CASSQDWGQEDTQYF. The chain employs TRBV14 and TRBJ2-3; a possible D gene is TRBD1 (6 bases). The germline V and J ends were trimmed by 0 bases and 5 bases, with 12 bases remaining between them. The length of the CDR3 is 15 residues. Germline loops: CDR1 SGHDN, CDR2 FVKESK.